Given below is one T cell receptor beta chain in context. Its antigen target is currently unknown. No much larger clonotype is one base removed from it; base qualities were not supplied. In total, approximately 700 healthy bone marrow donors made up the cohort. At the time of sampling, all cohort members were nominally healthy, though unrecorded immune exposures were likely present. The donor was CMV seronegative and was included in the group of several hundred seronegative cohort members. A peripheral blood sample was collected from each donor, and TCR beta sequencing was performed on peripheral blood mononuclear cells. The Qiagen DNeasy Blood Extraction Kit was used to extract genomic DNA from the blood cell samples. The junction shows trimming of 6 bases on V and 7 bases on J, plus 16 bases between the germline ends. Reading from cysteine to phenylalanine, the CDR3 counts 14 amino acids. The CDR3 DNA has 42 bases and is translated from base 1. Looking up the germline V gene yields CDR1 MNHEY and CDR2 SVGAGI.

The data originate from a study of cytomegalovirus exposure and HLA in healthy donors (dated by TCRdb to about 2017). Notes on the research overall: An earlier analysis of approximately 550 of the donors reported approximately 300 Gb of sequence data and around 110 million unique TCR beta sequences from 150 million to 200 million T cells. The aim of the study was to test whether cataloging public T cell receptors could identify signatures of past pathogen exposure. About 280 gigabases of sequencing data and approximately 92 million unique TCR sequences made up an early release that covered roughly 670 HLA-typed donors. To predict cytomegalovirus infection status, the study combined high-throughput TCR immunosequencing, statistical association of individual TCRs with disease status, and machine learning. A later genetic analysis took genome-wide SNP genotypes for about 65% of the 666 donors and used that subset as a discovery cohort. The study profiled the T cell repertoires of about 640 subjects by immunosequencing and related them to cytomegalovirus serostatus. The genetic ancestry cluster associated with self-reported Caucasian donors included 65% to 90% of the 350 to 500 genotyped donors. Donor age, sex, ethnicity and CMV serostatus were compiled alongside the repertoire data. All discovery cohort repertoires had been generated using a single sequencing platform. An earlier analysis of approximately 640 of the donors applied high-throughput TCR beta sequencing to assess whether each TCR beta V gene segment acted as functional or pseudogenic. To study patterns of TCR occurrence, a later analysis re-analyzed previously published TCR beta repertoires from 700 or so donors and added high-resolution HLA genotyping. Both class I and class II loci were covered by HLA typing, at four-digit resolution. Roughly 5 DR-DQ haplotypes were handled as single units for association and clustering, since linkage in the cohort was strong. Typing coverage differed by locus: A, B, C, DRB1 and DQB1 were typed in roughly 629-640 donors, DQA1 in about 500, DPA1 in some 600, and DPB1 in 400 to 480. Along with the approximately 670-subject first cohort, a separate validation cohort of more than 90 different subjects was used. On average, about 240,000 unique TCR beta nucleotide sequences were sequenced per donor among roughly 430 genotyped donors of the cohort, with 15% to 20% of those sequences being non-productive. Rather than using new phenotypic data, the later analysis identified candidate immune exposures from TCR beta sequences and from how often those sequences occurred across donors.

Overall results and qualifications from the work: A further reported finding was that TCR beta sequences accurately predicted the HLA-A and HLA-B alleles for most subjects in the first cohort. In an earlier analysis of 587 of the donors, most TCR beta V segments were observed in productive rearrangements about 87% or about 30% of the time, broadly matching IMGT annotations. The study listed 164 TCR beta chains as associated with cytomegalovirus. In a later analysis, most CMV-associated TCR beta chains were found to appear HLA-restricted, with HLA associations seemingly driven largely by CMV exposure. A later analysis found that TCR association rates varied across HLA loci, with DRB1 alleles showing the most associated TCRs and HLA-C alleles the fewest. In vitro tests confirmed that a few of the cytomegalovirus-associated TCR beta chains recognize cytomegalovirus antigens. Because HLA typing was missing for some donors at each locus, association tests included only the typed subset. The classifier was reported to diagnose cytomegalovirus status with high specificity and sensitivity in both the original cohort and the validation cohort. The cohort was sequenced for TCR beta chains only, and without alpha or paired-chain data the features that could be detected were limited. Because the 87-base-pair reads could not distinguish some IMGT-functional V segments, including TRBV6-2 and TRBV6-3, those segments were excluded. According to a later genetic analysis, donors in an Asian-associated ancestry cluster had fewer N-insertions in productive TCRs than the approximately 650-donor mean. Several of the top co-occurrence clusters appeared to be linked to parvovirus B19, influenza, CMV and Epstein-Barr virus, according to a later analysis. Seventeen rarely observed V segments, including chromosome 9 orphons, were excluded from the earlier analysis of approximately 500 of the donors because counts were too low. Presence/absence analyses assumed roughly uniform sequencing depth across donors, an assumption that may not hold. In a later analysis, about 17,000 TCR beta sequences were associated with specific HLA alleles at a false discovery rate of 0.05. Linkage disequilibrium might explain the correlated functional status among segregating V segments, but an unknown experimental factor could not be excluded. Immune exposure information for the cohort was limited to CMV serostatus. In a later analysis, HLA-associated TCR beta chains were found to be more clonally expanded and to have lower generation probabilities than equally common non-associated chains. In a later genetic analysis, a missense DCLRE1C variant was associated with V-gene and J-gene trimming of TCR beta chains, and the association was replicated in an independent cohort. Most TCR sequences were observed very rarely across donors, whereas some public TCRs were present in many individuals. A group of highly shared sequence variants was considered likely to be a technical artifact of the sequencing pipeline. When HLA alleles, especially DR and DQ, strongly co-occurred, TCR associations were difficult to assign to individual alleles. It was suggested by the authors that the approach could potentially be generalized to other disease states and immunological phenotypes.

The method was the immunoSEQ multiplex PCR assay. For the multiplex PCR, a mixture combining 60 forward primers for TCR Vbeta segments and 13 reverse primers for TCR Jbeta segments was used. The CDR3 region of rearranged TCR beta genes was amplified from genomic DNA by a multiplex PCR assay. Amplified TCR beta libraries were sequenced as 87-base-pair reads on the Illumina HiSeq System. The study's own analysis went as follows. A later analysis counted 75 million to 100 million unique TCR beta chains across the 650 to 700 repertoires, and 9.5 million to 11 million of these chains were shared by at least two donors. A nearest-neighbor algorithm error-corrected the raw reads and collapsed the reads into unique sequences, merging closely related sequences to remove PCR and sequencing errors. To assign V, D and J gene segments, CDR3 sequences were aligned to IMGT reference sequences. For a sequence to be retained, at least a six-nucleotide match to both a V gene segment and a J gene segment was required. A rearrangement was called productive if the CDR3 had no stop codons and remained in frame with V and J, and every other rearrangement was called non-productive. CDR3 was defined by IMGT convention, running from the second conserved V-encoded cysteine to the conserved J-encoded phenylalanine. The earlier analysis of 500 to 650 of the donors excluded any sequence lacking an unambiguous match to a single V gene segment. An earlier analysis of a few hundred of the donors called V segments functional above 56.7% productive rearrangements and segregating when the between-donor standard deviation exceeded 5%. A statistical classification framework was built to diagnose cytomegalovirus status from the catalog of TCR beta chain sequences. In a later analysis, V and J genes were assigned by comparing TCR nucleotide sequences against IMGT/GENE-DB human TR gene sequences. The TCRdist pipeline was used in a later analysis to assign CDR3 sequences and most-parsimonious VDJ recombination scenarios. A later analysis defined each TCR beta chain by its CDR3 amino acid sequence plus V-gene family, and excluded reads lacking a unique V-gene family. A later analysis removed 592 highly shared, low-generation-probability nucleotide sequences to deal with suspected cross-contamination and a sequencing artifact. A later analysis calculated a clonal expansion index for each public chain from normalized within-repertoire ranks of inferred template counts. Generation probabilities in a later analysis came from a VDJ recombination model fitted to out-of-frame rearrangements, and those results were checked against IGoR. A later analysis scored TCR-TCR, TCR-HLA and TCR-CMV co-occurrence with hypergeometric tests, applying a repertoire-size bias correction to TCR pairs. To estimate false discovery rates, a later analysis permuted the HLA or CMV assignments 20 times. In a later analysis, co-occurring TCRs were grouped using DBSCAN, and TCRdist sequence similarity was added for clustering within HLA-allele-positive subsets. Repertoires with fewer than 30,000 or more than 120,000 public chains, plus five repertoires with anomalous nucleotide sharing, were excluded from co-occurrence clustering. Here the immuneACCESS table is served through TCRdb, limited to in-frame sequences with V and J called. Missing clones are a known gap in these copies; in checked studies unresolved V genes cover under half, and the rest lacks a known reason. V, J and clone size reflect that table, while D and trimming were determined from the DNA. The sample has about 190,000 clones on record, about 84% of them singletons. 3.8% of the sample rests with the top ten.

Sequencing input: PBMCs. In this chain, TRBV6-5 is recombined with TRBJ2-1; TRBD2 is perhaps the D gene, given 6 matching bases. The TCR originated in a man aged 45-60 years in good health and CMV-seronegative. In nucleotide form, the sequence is TGTGCCAGCAGAGTCGGGACTGCCTTTAATGAGCAGTTCTTC. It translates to CASRVGTAFNEQFF.